This T cell receptor (beta chain) emerged from a study of CD8 T cells in ankylosing spondylitis. This CDR3 is 13 amino acids long. V lost 7 bases, J lost 8 bases, and 7 bases stayed unmatched. This clonotype was detected a few times. Its antigen is still unknown. General study results and limits: A motif in TCR beta, a set of 8 or 9 highly homologous variants, appeared characteristic of ankylosing spondylitis blood. Disease-linked clones bore a CD8+ phenotype, appearing relatively rarely in peripheral blood. Reportedly, disease-linked clones are significantly enriched in ankylosing spondylitis patients' matched synovial fluid.

Molecular-barcoded quantitative 5'-RACE produced these TCR beta libraries. One entry per CDR3 protein results from TCRdb running MiXCR on the 5' RACE reads. The sample consists of 250,000 or so distinct CDR3 sequences, about a sixth of them appearing once. The V gene is TRBV12-3 or TRBV12-4, the J gene TRBJ2-4; 8 bases match TRBD2. The sample was blood, either unsorted or a sorted T cell fraction (not recorded which). The clonotype was recovered from a male donor with ankylosing spondylitis or in good health (not recorded which). CDR3 protein: CASTPGLVDIQYF. CDR3 bases: TGTGCCAGCACCCCGGGACTAGTTGACATTCAGTACTTC.